This T cell receptor (beta chain) was identified during a study of blood T cell repertoires in COVID-19 (dated by TCRdb to the early 2020s). Background for the entire study: The collaborator samples originated in the United States, Italy and Spain and spanned the acute and convalescent phases of COVID-19. Where available, HLA class I and class II types were obtained from metadata supplied by the sample provider rather than from assay-based typing. Samples came from the ongoing ImmuneRACE study (first 160 participants) plus 1,254 subjects from 6 global collaborators. The sample metadata nearly always contained a de-identified subject ID, COVID-19 status, age in years and sex. Deeply sampled blood TCRbeta repertoires from subjects exposed to, actively infected with, or recovered from COVID-19 were included in the dataset. The repertoires were released in a freely available public database meant as a resource for research on the immune response to SARS-CoV-2. The prospective study material was composed of cDNA or gDNA derived from T cells, B-cell-depleted T cells, or PBMCs. Paper-wide results and their limitations: How much clinical and demographic metadata was included differed by source and by participant, and the metadata was provided uncurated.

To note about this clone: There is no known antigen for this receptor. No per-base quality is available; no much larger clone lies one base away.

Participants in the prospective study were aged roughly 18 to 89 years, lived in 20 to 30 United States geographic areas, and enrolled through a virtual design. Cohort assignment in the prospective study relied on participant-reported clinical history from a screening survey and a study questionnaire. Exposed participants were defined as having been in contact with someone with a PCR-confirmed or clinician-diagnosed COVID-19 case within 2 weeks of study entry. Each participant in the prospective study had whole blood, serum and a nasopharyngeal or oropharyngeal swab collected by mobile phlebotomists. Prospective study participants could optionally give additional blood draws and questionnaires over a 2-month period. Before DNA extraction, blood samples from the prospective study were shipped at room temperature or frozen. The CDR3 has 16 amino acids, counting the end cysteine and phenylalanine. The kept DNA is CDR3 alone, 48 bases in frame from the first base. Cut back by 5 bases and 7 bases, the V and J ends lie 20 bases apart. CDR1 and CDR2, per the germline V gene (reference sequence), are SGHAT and FQDESV.

TCRbeta CDR3 regions were amplified from genomic DNA using the immunoSEQ Assay, a bias-controlled multiplex PCR. The study's own analysis went as follows. The number of nucleated cells in each sample was estimated by amplification of reference gene primers within the assay. To quantify the absolute abundance of each unique TCRbeta CDR3 rearrangement, sequence reads were collapsed and filtered. For each sample, productive Simpson clonality was calculated as the square root of Simpson's diversity index over productive rearrangements. Here the immuneACCESS table is served through TCRdb, limited to in-frame sequences with V and J called. Missing clones are a known gap in these copies; in checked studies unresolved V genes cover under half, and the rest lacks a known reason. V, J and clone size reflect that table, while D and trimming were determined from the DNA. This sample holds some 190,000 clones; about 80% were observed only once. The ten largest make up 13% to 15% of the sample.

What was sequenced was PBMCs or T cells enriched from blood (not recorded which). This receptor was identified in a man aged 60-69 years who had been exposed to COVID-19. The rearranged segments are TRBV11-1 and TRBJ2-2; a tentative D match to TRBD2 spans 6 bases. Read as DNA, the sequence is TGTGCCAGCAGCACGGGGGAGAGAGCTCCTATCGGGGAGCTGTTTTTT. Protein translation: CASSTGERAPIGELFF.